The entry below gives a single T cell receptor beta chain sequence along with its context. Different DNA sequences within this sample yield the same CDR3. CDR1 and CDR2 (germline): MNHEY, SMNVEV (reference sequence). V gave up 6 bases and J gave up 3 bases, with 12 bases separating them. CDR3 size: 14 residues. CD45RO negativity and positive selection for CCR7 defined naive CD8 cells, a population that excluded terminally differentiated effector memory CD45RA+ cells. These data belong to a study of shared clonotypes between healthy human individuals. Profiling relied on immunoSEQ multiplex PCR, and the TCRdb table lists in-frame clones only, not all of them. This repertoire shows around 2,000,000 clones, about 93% found once; its top ten account for about 1.8%.

J is TRBJ2-1 and V is TRBV27; TRBD1 might be the D (5 bases). The source material was naive CD8+ T cells from PBMCs. The source is a man aged 18 to 29 in good health. Some clones in this sample may be carry-over from other donors' samples. The CDR3 DNA follows: TGTGCCAGCAGCCTACTCGACAGCTACAATGAGCAGTTCTTC. It encodes CASSLLDSYNEQFF.